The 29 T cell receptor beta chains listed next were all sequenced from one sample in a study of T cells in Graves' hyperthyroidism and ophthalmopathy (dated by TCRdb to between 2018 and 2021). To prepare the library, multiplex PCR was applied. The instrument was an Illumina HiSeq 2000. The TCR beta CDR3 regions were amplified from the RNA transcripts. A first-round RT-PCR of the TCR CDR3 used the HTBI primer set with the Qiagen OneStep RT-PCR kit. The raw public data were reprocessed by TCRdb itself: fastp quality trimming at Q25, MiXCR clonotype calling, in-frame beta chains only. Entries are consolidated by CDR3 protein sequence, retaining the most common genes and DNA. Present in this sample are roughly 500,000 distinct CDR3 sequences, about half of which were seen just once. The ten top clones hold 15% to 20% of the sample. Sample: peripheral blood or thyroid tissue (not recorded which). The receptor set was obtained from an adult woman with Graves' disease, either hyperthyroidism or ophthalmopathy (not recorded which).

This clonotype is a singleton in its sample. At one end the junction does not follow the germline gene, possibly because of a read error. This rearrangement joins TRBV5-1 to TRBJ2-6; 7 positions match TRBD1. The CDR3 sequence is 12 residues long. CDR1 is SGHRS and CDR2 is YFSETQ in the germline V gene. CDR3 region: CASKRGGDTEAF. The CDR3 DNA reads TGCGCCAGCAAGAGAGGGGGCGACACTGAAGCTTTC.

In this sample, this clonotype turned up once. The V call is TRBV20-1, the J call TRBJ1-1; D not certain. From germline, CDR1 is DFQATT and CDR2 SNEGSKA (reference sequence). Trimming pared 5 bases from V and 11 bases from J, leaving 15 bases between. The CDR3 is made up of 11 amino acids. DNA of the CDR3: TGCAGTGCTGGGATGGGCGCCGGGGCTTTCTTT. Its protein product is CSAGMGAGAFF.

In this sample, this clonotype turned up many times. The CDR3 DNA sequence: TGCAGTGCTAGAGCAGGGGGTTTGGCTGAAGCTTTCTTT. This translates into CSARAGGLAEAFF. V is TRBV20-1 and J is TRBJ1-1; 7 bases are shared with TRBD1. Per germline, CDR1 DFQATT and CDR2 SNEGSKA (reference sequence). The V and J ends lost 1 base and 6 bases, in that order; junction bases with no gene match: 5. CDR3 length: 13 residues.

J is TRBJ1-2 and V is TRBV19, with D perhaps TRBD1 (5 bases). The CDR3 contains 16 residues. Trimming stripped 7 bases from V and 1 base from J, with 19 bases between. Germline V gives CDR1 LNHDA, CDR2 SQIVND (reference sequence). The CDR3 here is CASKRVGTENNYGYTF. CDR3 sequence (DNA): TGTGCCAGTAAGAGAGTTGGGACGGAGAATAACTATGGCTACACCTTC.

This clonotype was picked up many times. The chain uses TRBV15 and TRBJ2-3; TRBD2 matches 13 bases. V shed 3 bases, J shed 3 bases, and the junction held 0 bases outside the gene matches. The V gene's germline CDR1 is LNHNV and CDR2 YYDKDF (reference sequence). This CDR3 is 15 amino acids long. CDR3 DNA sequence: TGTGCCACCAGCAGGACTAGCGGGAGGACAGATACGCAGTATTTT. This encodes CATSRTSGRTDTQYF.

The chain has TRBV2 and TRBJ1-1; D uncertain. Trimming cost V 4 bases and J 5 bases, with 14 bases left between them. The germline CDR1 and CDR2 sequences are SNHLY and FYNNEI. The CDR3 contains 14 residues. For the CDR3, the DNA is TGTGCCAGCAGTGGAGGATGGGGTGATACTGAAGCTTTCTTT. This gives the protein CASSGGWGDTEAFF. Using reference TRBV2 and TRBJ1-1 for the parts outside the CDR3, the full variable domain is EPEVTQTPSHQVTQMGQEVILRCVPISNHLYFYWYRQILGQKVEFLVSFYNNEISEKSEIFDDQFSVERPDGSNFTLKIRSTKLEDSAMYFCASSGGWGDTEAFFGQGTRLTVV.

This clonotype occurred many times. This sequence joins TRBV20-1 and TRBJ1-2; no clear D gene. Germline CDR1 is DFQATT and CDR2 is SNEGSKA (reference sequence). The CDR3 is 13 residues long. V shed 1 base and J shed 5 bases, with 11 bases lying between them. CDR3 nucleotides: TGCAGTGCTAGAGTCTCGAAACCATATGGCTACACCTTC. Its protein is CSARVSKPYGYTF.

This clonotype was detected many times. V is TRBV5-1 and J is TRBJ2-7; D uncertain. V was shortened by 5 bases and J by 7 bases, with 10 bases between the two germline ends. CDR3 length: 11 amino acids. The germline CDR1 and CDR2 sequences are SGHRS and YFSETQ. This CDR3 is CASRSGVEQYF. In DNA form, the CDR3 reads TGCGCCAGCAGGTCTGGGGTTGAGCAGTACTTC.

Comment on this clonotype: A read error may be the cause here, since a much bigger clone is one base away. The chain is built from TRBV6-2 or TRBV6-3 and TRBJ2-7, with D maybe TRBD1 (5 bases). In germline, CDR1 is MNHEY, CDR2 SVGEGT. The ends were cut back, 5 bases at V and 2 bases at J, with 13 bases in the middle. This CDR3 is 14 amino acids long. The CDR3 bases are TGTGCCAGCAGTCGACGGCCAGGGACCTACGAGCAGTACTTC. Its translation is CASSRRPGTYEQYF.

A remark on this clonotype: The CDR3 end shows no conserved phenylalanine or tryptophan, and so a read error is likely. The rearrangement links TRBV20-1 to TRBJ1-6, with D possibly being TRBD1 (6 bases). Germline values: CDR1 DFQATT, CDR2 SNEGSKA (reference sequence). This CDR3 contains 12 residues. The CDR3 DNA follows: TGTAGTGCTAGGGGGGAGGCAATTTACCTCCACCTT. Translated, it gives CSARGEAIYLHL.

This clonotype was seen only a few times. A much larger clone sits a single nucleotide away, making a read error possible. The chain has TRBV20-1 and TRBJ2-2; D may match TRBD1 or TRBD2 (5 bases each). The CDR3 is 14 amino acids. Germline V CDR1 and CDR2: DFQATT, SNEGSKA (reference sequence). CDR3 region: CGASTAEGSGELFF. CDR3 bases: TGCGGTGCTTCGACAGCCGAGGGGTCCGGGGAGCTGTTTTTT.

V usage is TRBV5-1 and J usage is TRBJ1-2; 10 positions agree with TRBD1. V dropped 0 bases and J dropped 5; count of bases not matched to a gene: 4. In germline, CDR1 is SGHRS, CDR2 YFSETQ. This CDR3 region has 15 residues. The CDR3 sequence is CASSLDGQGEYGYTF. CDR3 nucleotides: TGCGCCAGCAGCTTGGATGGACAGGGGGAATATGGCTACACCTTC.

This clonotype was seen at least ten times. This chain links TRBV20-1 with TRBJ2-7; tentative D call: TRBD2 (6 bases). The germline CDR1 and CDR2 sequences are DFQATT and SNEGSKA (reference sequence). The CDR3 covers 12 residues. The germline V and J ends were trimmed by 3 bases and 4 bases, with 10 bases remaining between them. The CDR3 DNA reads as TGCAGTGCTAGCGGGAGTGGTTACGAGCAGTACTTC. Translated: CSASGSGYEQYF.

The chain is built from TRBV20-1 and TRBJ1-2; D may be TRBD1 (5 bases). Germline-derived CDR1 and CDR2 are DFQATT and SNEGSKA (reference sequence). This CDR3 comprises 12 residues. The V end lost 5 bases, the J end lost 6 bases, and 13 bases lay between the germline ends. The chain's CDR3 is CSAGLLGDGYTF. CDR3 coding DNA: TGCAGTGCTGGACTATTAGGGGATGGCTACACCTTC.

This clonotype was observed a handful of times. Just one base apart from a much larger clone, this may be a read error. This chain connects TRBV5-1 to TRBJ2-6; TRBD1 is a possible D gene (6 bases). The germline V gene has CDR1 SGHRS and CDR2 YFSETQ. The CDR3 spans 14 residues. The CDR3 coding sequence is TGCACCAGCAGCCCAGGGGCTGAGGCCAACGTCCTGACTTTC. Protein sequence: CTSSPGAEANVLTF.

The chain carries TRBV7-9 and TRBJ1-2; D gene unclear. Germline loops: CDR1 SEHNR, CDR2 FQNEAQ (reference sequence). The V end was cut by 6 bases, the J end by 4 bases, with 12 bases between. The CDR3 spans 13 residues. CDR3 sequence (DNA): TGTGCCAGCAGTGGGGTAGGGTTCTATGGCTACACCTTC. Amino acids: CASSGVGFYGYTF.

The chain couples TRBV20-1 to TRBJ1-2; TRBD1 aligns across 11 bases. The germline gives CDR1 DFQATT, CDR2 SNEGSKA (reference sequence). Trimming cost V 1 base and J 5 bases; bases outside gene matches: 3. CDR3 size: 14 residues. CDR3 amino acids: CSARGGTGGYGYTF. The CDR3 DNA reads TGCAGTGCTAGAGGCGGGACAGGGGGGTATGGCTACACCTTC.

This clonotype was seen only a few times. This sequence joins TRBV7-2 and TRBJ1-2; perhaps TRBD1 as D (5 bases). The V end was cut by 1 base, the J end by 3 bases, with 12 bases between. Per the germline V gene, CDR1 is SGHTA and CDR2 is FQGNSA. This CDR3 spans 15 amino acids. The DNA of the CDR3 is TGTGCCAGCAGCTTAGACGGGGCCGCGGACTATGGCTACACCTTC. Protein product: CASSLDGAADYGYTF. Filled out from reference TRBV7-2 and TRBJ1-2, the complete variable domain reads GAGVSQSPSNKVTEKGKDVELRCDPISGHTALYWYRQSLGQGLEFLIYFQGNSAPDKSGLPSDRFSAERTGGSVSTLTIQRTQQEDSAVYLCASSLDGAADYGYTFGSGTRLTVV.

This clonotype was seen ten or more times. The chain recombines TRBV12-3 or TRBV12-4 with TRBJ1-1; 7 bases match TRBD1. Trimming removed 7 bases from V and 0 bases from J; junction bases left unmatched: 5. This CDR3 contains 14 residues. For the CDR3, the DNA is TGTGCCAGCACCCGGACAGGAATGAACACTGAAGCTTTCTTT. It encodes CASTRTGMNTEAFF.

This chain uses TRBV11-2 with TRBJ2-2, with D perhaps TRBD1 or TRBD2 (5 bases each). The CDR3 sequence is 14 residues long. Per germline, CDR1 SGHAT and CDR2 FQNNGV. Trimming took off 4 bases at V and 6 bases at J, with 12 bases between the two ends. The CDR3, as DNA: TGTGCCAGCAGCTCACAAATGGGACCCGGGGAGCTGTTTTTT. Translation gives CASSSQMGPGELFF. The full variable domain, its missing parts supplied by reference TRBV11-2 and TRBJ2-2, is EAGVAQSPRYKIIEKRQSVAFWCNPISGHATLYWYQQILGQGPKLLIQFQNNGVVDDSQLPKDRFSAERLKGVDSTLKIQPAKLEDSAVYLCASSSQMGPGELFFGEGSRLTVL.

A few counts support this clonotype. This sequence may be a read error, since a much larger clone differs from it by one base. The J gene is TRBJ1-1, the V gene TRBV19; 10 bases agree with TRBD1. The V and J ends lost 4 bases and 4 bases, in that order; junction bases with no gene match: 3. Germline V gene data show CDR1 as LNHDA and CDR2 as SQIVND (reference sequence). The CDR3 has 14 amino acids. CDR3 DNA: TGTGCCAGTAGTACGGACAGGGGGGGCACTGAAGCTTTCTTT. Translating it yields CASSTDRGGTEAFF.

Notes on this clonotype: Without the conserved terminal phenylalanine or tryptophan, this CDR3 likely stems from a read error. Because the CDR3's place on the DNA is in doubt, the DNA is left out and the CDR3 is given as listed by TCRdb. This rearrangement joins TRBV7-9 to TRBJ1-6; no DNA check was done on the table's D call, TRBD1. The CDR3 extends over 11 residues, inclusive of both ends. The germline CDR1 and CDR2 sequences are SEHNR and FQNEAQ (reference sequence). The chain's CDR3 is CASSPMDRGII.

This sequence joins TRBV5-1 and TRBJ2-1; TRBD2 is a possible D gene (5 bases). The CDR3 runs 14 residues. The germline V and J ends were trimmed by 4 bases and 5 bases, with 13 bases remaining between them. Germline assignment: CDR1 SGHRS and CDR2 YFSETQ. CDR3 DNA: TGCGCCAGCAGCAGTATCGAGGGAAACAATGAGCAGTTCTTC. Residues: CASSSIEGNNEQFF.

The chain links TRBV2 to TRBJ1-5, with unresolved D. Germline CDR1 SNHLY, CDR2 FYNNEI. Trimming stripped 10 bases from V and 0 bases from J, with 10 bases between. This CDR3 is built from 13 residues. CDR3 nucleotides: TGTGCCAAATTGGGGAATAGCAATCAGCCCCAGCATTTT. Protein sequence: CAKLGNSNQPQHF.

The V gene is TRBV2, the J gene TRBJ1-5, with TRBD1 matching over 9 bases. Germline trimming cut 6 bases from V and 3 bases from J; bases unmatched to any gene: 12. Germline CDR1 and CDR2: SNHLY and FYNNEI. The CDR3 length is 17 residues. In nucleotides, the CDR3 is TGTGCCAGCAGCCGGGACAGGGAGGGGTTCTACAATCAGCCCCAGCATTTT. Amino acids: CASSRDREGFYNQPQHF.

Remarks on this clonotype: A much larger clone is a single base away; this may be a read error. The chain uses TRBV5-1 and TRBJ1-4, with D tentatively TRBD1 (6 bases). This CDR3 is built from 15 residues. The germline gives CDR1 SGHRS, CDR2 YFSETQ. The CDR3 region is CASSRLGGLNEELFF. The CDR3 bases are TGCGCCAGCAGCAGACTAGGGGGTCTTAATGAAGAACTGTTTTTT.

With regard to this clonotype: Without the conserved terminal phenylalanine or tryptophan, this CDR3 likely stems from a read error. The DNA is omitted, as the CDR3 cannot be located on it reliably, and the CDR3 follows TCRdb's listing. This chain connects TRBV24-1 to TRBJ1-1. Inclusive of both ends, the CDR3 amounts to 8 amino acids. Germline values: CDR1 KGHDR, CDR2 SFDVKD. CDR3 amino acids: CATSDFRP.

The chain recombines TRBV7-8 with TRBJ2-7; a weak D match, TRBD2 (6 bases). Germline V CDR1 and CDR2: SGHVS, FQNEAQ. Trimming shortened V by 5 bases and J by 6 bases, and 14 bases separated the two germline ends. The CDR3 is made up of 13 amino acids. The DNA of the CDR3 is TGTGCCAGCAGCCGTGACCCCGGGGGCGAGCAGTACTTC. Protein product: CASSRDPGGEQYF.

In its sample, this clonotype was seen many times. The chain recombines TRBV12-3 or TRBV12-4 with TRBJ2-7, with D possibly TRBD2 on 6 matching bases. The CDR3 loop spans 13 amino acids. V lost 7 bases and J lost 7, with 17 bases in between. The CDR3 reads CASTAGSSGEQYF. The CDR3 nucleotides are TGTGCCAGCACTGCGGGGTCCTCGGGTGAGCAGTACTTC.